Sequencing of this T cell receptor (beta chain) was carried out in a study of beta chain features in type 1 diabetes. Study-level findings and limits: When Type 1 diabetes patients were examined, their TCRB CDR3s proved moderately but significantly shorter in all four CD4+ subsets. Naive, central memory and Treg TCRB repertoires seemed to resemble each other more closely in patients than they did in healthy donors.

This clone was counted only a few times. The antigen is not known. Reverse transcribing all isolated RNA meant expressed TCRB transcripts were sequenced. The method was immunoSEQ multiplex PCR; TCRdb's version includes in-frame clones alone and lacks a portion of them. The sample shows around 260,000 clones, just over 20% of them seen only once. The source is a woman aged 40 to 49 with type 1 diabetes. The sample taken for sequencing was naive CD4+ T cells from blood.

The CDR3 coding sequence is TGTGCCAGCAGCGTAACCGGGACAGCGAACACCGGGGAGCTGTTTTTT. Translation: CASSVTGTANTGELFF. The rearrangement uses TRBV7-9 and TRBJ2-2; 7 nucleotides align to TRBD1. CDR1 SEHNR and CDR2 FQNEAQ come from the germline V gene (reference sequence). Germline trimming cut 5 bases from V and 0 bases from J; bases unmatched to any gene: 6. The CDR3 has 16 amino acids.